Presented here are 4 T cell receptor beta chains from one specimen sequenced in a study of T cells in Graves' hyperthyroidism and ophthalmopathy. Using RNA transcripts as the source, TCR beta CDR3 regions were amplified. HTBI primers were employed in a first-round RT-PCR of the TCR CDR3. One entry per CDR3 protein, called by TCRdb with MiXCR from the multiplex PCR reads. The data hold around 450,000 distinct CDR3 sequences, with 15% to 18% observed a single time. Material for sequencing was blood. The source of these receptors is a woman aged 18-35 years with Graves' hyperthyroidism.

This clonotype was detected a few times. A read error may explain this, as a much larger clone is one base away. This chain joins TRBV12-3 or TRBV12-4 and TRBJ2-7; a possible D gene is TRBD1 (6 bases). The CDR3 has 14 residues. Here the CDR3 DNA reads TGTGCCAACAGTTTAGGGGCGGACAGCTACGAGCAGTACTTC. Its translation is CANSLGADSYEQYF.

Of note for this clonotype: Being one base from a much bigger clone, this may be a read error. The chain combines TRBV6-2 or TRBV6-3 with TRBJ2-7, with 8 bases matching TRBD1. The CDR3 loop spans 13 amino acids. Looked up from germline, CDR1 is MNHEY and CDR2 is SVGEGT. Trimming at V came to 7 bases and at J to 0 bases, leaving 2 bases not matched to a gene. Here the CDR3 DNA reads TGTGCCAGCACGGGACAGGCCTCCTACGAGCAGTACTTC. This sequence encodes CASTGQASYEQYF.

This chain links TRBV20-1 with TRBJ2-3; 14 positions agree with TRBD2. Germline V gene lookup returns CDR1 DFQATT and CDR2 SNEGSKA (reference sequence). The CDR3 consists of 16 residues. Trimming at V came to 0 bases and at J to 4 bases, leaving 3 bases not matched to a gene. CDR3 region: CSARDGLAGGADTQYF. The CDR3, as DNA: TGCAGTGCTAGAGATGGACTAGCGGGGGGCGCAGATACGCAGTATTTT.

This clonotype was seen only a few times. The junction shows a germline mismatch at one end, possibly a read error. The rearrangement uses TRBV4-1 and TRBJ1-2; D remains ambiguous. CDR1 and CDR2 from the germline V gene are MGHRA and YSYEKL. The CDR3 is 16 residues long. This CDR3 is CASSQETPGLIYDYTF. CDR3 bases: TGCGCCAGCAGCCAAGAGACCCCCGGCTTGATCTATGACTACACCTTC.